One and the same sample provided the 16 T cell receptor beta chains below, sequenced in a study of blood T cell repertoires in COVID-19. Clones were read by immunoSEQ multiplex PCR, and TCRdb kept only the in-frame ones, dropping some. The sample contains about 220,000 clones, 86% of which appear only once. Input material: PBMCs or T cells enriched from blood (not recorded which). The receptors come from a woman between 40 and 50 years old with acute COVID-19.

The V gene is TRBV19, the J gene TRBJ1-1; D possibly corresponds to TRBD1 (5 bases). The CDR3 has 17 residues. The germline V and J ends were trimmed by 2 bases and 4 bases, with 20 bases remaining between them. Per the germline V gene, CDR1 is LNHDA and CDR2 is SQIVND (reference sequence). The chain's CDR3 is CASSIRGPAVGGTEAFF. The CDR3 DNA reads as TGTGCCAGTAGTATAAGAGGGCCCGCAGTCGGGGGCACTGAAGCTTTCTTT.

The chain recombines TRBV2 with TRBJ2-1, with D tentatively TRBD2 (5 bases). V dropped 7 bases and J dropped 16 bases, with 14 bases sitting between them. This CDR3 is 10 amino acids long. From germline, CDR1 is SNHLY and CDR2 FYNNEI. The CDR3, as DNA: TGTGCCAGCACGACGGGGAGCACCTTCTTC. This gives the protein CASTTGSTFF.

There are a few counts of this clone. The chain employs TRBV15 and TRBJ1-1, with D possibly matching TRBD1 (6 bases). Trimming left V 3 bases short and J 4 bases short, with 9 bases between. This CDR3 region has 13 residues. Per the germline V gene, CDR1 is LNHNV and CDR2 is YYDKDF (reference sequence). The CDR3 DNA follows: TGTGCCACCAGCAGGGAAGGGGGCACTGAAGCTTTCTTT. The encoded protein is CATSREGGTEAFF.

This chain uses TRBV7-8 with TRBJ1-1; 7 nucleotides agree with TRBD1. The CDR3 runs 15 residues. J gave up 2 bases and V 3 bases, and 6 bases lay outside the gene matches. CDR1 and CDR2 (germline): SGHVS, FQNEAQ. CDR3 bases: TGTGCCAGCAGCTTTGCACAGGGGATAAACACTGAAGCTTTCTTT. Protein product: CASSFAQGINTEAFF. Based on the CDR3 plus reference TRBV7-8 and TRBJ1-1, the full variable domain is GAGVSQSPRYKVAKRGQDVALRCDPISGHVSLFWYQQALGQGPEFLTYFQNEAQLDKSGLPSDRFFAERPEGSVSTLKIQRTQQEDSAVYLCASSFAQGINTEAFFGQGTRLTVV.

This chain joins TRBV6-2 or TRBV6-3 and TRBJ1-1; D call uncertain. The V gene's germline CDR1 is MNHEY and CDR2 SVGEGT. Trimming shortened V by 2 bases and J by 1 base, and 8 bases separated the two germline ends. CDR3 length: 14 residues. DNA of the CDR3: TGTGCCAGCAGTTACGTTCACGGGAACACTGAAGCTTTCTTT. Its translation: CASSYVHGNTEAFF.

CDR3 in amino acids: CASSQEAQRGWETQYF. In DNA form, the CDR3 reads TGTGCCAGCAGCCAAGAAGCCCAGCGGGGGTGGGAGACCCAGTACTTC. The chain recombines TRBV3-1 (or the pseudogene TRBV3-2) with TRBJ2-5, with 8 bases fitting TRBD2. This CDR3 has 16 residues. Trimming cost V 0 bases and J 5 bases; bases outside gene matches: 8. Germline V lookup: CDR1 LGHDT, CDR2 YNNKEL (reference sequence).

This chain uses TRBV5-4 with TRBJ1-2, with 8 positions matching TRBD1. This CDR3 has 14 amino acids. Germline-derived CDR1 and CDR2 are SGHNT and YYREEE (reference sequence). After removal of 4 bases from V and 4 bases from J, the junction contained 6 bases not matched to a gene. CDR3 in DNA: TGTGCCAGCAGCGTGACAGGGGCGGCCTATGGCTACACCTTC. Its translation is CASSVTGAAYGYTF.

CDR3 in amino acids: CASSAGLNTEAFF. DNA for the CDR3: TGTGCCAGCAGTGCGGGGCTTAACACTGAAGCTTTCTTT. The chain employs TRBV12-3 or TRBV12-4 and TRBJ1-1; tentatively, D is TRBD1 (5 bases). Between the trimmed V and J ends, which lost 5 bases and 2 bases, there was a span of 9 bases. The CDR3 has 13 amino acids.

This chain uses TRBV11-3 with TRBJ2-7; the D gene is possibly TRBD1 (5 bases). V lost 5 bases and J lost 0, with 11 bases in between. The CDR3 runs 14 residues. CDR1 and CDR2 from the germline V gene are SGHNT and YENEEA. The CDR3 loop is CASSKGSGSYEQYF. CDR3 DNA: TGTGCCAGCAGCAAGGGGTCGGGCTCCTACGAGCAGTACTTC.

The genes are TRBV25-1 and TRBJ2-7, with D unresolved. V was pared by 4 bases and J by 0 bases, with 10 bases between. CDR3 length: 14 residues. Germline V gene lookup returns CDR1 MGHDK and CDR2 SYGVNS. The CDR3 reads CASSGQESSYEQYF. For the CDR3, the DNA is TGTGCCAGCAGTGGACAAGAGAGCTCCTACGAGCAGTACTTC.

J is TRBJ1-6 and V is TRBV9, with D perhaps TRBD1 (5 bases). Trimming took off 3 bases at V and 5 bases at J, with 6 bases between the two ends. CDR1 SGDLS and CDR2 YYNGEE come from the germline V gene. This CDR3 contains 13 residues. The CDR3 here is CASSGQNNSPLHF. CDR3 in DNA: TGTGCCAGCAGCGGACAGAATAATTCACCCCTCCACTTT.

The genes are TRBV19 and TRBJ1-5; D is perhaps TRBD1 (5 bases). The CDR3 is 16 amino acids. Germline V gives CDR1 LNHDA, CDR2 SQIVND (reference sequence). The V gene lost 1 base and the J gene lost 6 bases, with 16 bases spanning the gap. The CDR3 sequence: CASSIGGPGISQPQHF. CDR3 coding DNA: TGTGCCAGTAGTATAGGGGGCCCAGGGATCAGTCAGCCCCAGCATTTT.

The chain links TRBV4-1 to TRBJ2-7; D uncertain. V gave up 0 bases and J gave up 4 bases, with 10 bases separating them. The length of the CDR3 is 14 residues. From germline, CDR1 is MGHRA and CDR2 YSYEKL. The CDR3: CASSQDAGMYEQYF. The CDR3 bases are TGCGCCAGCAGCCAAGATGCAGGAATGTACGAGCAGTACTTC.

The chain links TRBV19 to TRBJ1-1; D remains ambiguous. Trimming pared 5 bases from V and 1 base from J, leaving 8 bases between. The germline V gene has CDR1 LNHDA and CDR2 SQIVND (reference sequence). This CDR3 region has 13 residues. CDR3 in DNA: TGTGCCAGTAGTTGGAGCAAGAACACTGAAGCTTTCTTT. Amino acids: CASSWSKNTEAFF.

This clone was observed once. The chain joins TRBV2 to TRBJ1-4; D perhaps matches TRBD1 (6 bases). This CDR3 has 14 amino acids. Trimming removed 6 bases at V and 7 bases at J, with 15 bases between. CDR1 is SNHLY and CDR2 is FYNNEI in the germline V gene. In DNA form, the CDR3 reads TGTGCCAGCAGGGCAACAGGGAGGGGTGAAAAACTGTTTTTT. It yields the protein CASRATGRGEKLFF.

DNA for the CDR3: TGTGCCAGCAGTTTTCTGACAGAGAACACTGAAGCTTTCTTT. Its protein product is CASSFLTENTEAFF. The chain combines TRBV27 with TRBJ1-1, with D possibly being TRBD1 (5 bases). V was cut by 3 bases and J by 1 base, with 9 bases left in between. The CDR3 runs to 14 residues. CDR1 and CDR2 (germline): MNHEY, SMNVEV (reference sequence).